This entry describes one T cell receptor (beta chain). The data belong to a study of blood T cell repertoires in COVID-19. Across the whole study: T cells, B-cell-depleted T cells, or PBMCs provided the cDNA or gDNA that served as material.

The authors' processing: From reference gene primer amplification, estimates of nucleated cell counts were derived. Sequencing was performed with immunoSEQ multiplex PCR; in TCRdb, only in-frame clones are kept and a portion is missing. V, J and clone size reflect that table, while D and trimming were determined from the DNA. The table lists about 250,000 clones, around 81% of them singletons. All recovered Cohort 3 donors got two negative PCRs, got clearance, or saw symptom resolution. CDR1 LNHNV and CDR2 YYDKDF come from the germline V gene (reference sequence). V shed 5 bases, J shed 2 bases, and the junction held 12 bases outside the gene matches. The CDR3 loop spans 17 amino acids.

The chain couples TRBV15 to TRBJ2-3, with 8 bases that match TRBD2. Sequencing was carried out using PBMCs or T cells enriched from blood (not recorded which). This TCR derives from a man aged 50 or older who had recovered from COVID-19. CDR3 in amino acids: CATSDLAGTQYTDTQYF. As DNA, the CDR3 is TGTGCCACCAGCGATTTAGCGGGGACCCAATACACAGATACGCAGTATTTT. Based on the CDR3 plus reference TRBV15 and TRBJ2-3, the full variable domain is DAMVIQNPRYQVTQFGKPVTLSCSQTLNHNVMYWYQQKSSQAPKLLFHYYDKDFNNEADTPDNFQSRRPNTSFCFLDIRSPGLGDTAMYLCATSDLAGTQYTDTQYFGPGTRLTVL.